Listed here are 8 T cell receptor beta chains from one sample, sequenced in a study of blood T cell repertoires in COVID-19. Some clones are missing from TCRdb's copy, which holds only in-frame ones; the method was immunoSEQ multiplex PCR. The sample contains hundreds of thousands of clones, approximately 87% of which appear only once. Material: peripheral blood. All receptors derive from a human donor in a cohort sampled during active COVID-19.

The genes are TRBV3-1 (or the pseudogene TRBV3-2) and TRBJ2-1; possibly TRBD1 for D (5 bases). V was pared by 4 bases and J by 8 bases, with 12 bases between. There are 13 residues in the CDR3. From germline, CDR1 is LGHDT and CDR2 YNNKEL (reference sequence). The CDR3 DNA is TGTGCCAGCAGCCGCCTGACAGACTATGAGCAGTTCTTC. This sequence encodes CASSRLTDYEQFF.

The CDR3 loop reads CASSRNYGYTF. CDR3 in DNA: TGTGCCAGCAGTCGGAACTATGGCTACACCTTC. The J gene is TRBJ1-2, the V gene TRBV6-2 or TRBV6-3, with D uncertain. The V end was cut by 5 bases, the J end by 2 bases, with 3 bases between. The germline CDR1 and CDR2 sequences are MNHEY and SVGEGT. The CDR3 loop spans 11 amino acids.

The chain recombines TRBV18 with TRBJ2-1; maybe TRBD1 (5 bases). The V end lost 2 bases, the J end lost 7 bases, and 15 bases lay between the germline ends. Germline V gives CDR1 KGHSH, CDR2 LQKENI. CDR3 size: 15 residues. Here the CDR3 reads CASSPSAREVNEQFF. The CDR3 nucleotides read TGTGCCAGCTCACCAAGCGCCAGGGAAGTGAATGAGCAGTTCTTC. The variable domain in full, completed from reference TRBV18 and TRBJ2-1, reads NAGVMQNPRHLVRRRGQEARLRCSPMKGHSHVYWYRQLPEEGLKFMVYLQKENIIDESGMPKERFSAEFPKEGPSILRIQQVVRGDSAAYFCASSPSAREVNEQFFGPGTRLTVL.

This sequence joins TRBV5-6 and TRBJ1-6; TRBD1 is a possible D gene (5 bases). In germline, CDR1 is SGHDT, CDR2 YYEEEE. The CDR3 spans 15 residues. V lost 2 bases and J 7 bases, leaving 13 bases between the germline ends. The CDR3 DNA reads TGTGCCAGCAGCTTCCTCGCGGGGGGGAATTCACCCCTCCACTTT. Protein product: CASSFLAGGNSPLHF.

The rearrangement uses TRBV5-8 and TRBJ2-4, with D tentatively TRBD2 (5 bases). CDR1 is SGHTS and CDR2 is YDEGEE in the germline V gene. The V and J ends lost 4 bases and 10 bases respectively, with 12 bases between them. This CDR3 spans 12 amino acids. CDR3 sequence (DNA): TGTGCCAGCAGCCCGAGGGTGGGTATTCAGTACTTC. Translation: CASSPRVGIQYF.

This chain joins TRBV7-8 and TRBJ2-7; TRBD1 agrees at 8 bases. The CDR3 loop spans 14 amino acids. Losses at the gene ends were 4 bases for V and 2 bases for J; bases not matched to a gene: 4. The germline gives CDR1 SGHVS, CDR2 FQNEAQ. CDR3: CASSSGTGTYEQYF. The CDR3, as DNA: TGTGCCAGCAGCTCCGGGACAGGAACCTACGAGCAGTACTTC.

This sequence joins TRBV5-5 and TRBJ2-7, with 10 bases matching TRBD1. The V gene end was trimmed by 2 bases and the J gene end by 2 bases; junction bases not matched to a gene: 4. CDR3 size: 15 residues. The germline V gene encodes CDR1 SGHKS and CDR2 YYEKEE (reference sequence). The CDR3: CASSFTGTGAYEQYF. The DNA of the CDR3 is TGTGCCAGCAGCTTCACCGGGACAGGGGCCTACGAGCAGTACTTC.

The chain couples TRBV5-1 to TRBJ1-6; TRBD1 is a possible D gene (5 bases). Germline V gene data show CDR1 as SGHRS and CDR2 as YFSETQ. The V gene lost 0 bases and the J gene lost 10 bases, with 23 bases spanning the gap. The CDR3 has 18 amino acids. CDR3 loop: CASSLAGGALSRGSPLHF. The CDR3 bases are TGCGCCAGCAGCTTGGCCGGGGGTGCCCTTTCCCGGGGGTCACCCCTCCACTTT.